The 24 T cell receptor beta chains below come from one sample, sequenced in a study of PD-1 blockade in classical Hodgkin lymphoma. The method was immunoSEQ multiplex PCR; TCRdb's version includes in-frame clones alone and lacks a portion of them. The sample yields about 96,000 clones, 85% to 95% seen once. The time point was: cycle 4 day 1 (C4D1), after five to seven weeks of nivolumab. Every patient experienced relapse after autologous stem cell transplantation, and brentuximab vedotin exposure varied. Sequencing was performed on peripheral blood mononuclear cells (PBMCs), taken before the fourth cycle of nivolumab. These receptors came from a human donor with classical Hodgkin lymphoma.

The J gene is TRBJ2-2, the V gene TRBV5-1; D is possibly TRBD2 (6 bases). This CDR3 comprises 15 residues. Trimming stripped 7 bases from V and 1 base from J, with 14 bases between. Per the germline V gene, CDR1 is SGHRS and CDR2 is YFSETQ. The CDR3 reads CASGTGTWNTGELFF. The CDR3, as DNA: TGCGCCAGCGGCACCGGGACTTGGAACACCGGGGAGCTGTTTTTT.

The rearrangement links TRBV6-6 to TRBJ1-2; no clear D gene. The CDR3 runs 14 residues. Germline values: CDR1 MNHNY, CDR2 SVGAGI (reference sequence). Trimming cost V 6 bases and J 1 base, with 12 bases left between them. The CDR3 spells CASRPRPNNYGYTF. The CDR3 coding sequence is TGTGCCAGCAGGCCTCGACCCAATAACTATGGCTACACCTTC.

J is TRBJ2-2 and V is TRBV5-1; 8 positions match TRBD2. The junction had 5 bases not matched to a gene; V was cut back by 0 bases and J by 1 base. The CDR3 totals 17 residues. Germline V CDR1 and CDR2: SGHRS, YFSETQ. In DNA, the CDR3 is TGCGCCAGCAGCTTGGGAACTAGCGGAGGGAACACCGGGGAGCTGTTTTTT. Its protein is CASSLGTSGGNTGELFF.

V usage is TRBV28 and J usage is TRBJ2-1; D gene unclear. V was shortened by 6 bases and J by 5 bases, with 17 bases between the two germline ends. The CDR3 contains 15 residues. From germline, CDR1 is MDHEN and CDR2 SYDVKM. This CDR3 reads CASRRRAPSNNEQFF. CDR3 in DNA: TGTGCCAGCAGGAGGCGAGCCCCATCAAACAATGAGCAGTTCTTC.

The chain couples TRBV7-8 to TRBJ2-3, with a tentative D call TRBD1 (5 bases). The CDR3 length is 15 residues. The V end was cut by 1 base, the J end by 3 bases, with 11 bases between. Germline V lookup: CDR1 SGHVS, CDR2 FQNEAQ. The CDR3 loop is CASSLGGAETDTQYF. The DNA for the CDR3 is TGTGCCAGCAGCTTAGGTGGGGCCGAGACAGATACGCAGTATTTT.

The rearrangement uses TRBV11-2 and TRBJ2-2; unclear D gene. Trimming left V 5 bases short and J 4 bases short, with 26 bases between. Germline V gene lookup returns CDR1 SGHAT and CDR2 FQNNGV. The CDR3 has 19 residues. This CDR3 is CASSHPPTHVTAITGELFF. The DNA for the CDR3 is TGTGCCAGCAGCCACCCGCCTACACACGTGACGGCTATCACCGGGGAGCTGTTTTTT. The variable domain in full, with the rest retrieved from reference TRBV11-2 and TRBJ2-2, is EAGVAQSPRYKIIEKRQSVAFWCNPISGHATLYWYQQILGQGPKLLIQFQNNGVVDDSQLPKDRFSAERLKGVDSTLKIQPAKLEDSAVYLCASSHPPTHVTAITGELFFGEGSRLTVL.

This chain uses TRBV7-2 with TRBJ2-7; 9 positions agree with TRBD2. The CDR3 totals 17 residues. Unmatched junction bases numbered 15, after V lost 5 bases and J lost 4 bases. In germline, CDR1 is SGHTA, CDR2 FQGNSA. The CDR3 region has the DNA TGTGCCAGCAGCCCCAGGGAGGGCGGGAGGGCCATGTACGAGCAGTACTTC. Protein sequence: CASSPREGGRAMYEQYF.

The chain has TRBV19 and TRBJ1-5, with TRBD1 matching 9 bases. Germline V lookup: CDR1 LNHDA, CDR2 SQIVND (reference sequence). This CDR3 spans 18 amino acids. The V segment lost 3 bases and the J segment 0 bases; nucleotides outside the gene matches: 9. The CDR3, as DNA: TGTGCCAGTAGTATTGTCGCGGGACAGGGTCTTAGCAATCAGCCCCAGCATTTT. This translates into CASSIVAGQGLSNQPQHF.

As DNA, the CDR3 is TGTGCCAGCAGAACAGGCTTACATTGGCATCATCAGCCCCAGCATTTT. Amino acids: CASRTGLHWHHQPQHF. The V gene is TRBV21-1, the J gene TRBJ1-5; TRBD1, the table's D call, lacks a check against the DNA. TRBV21-1 is designated a pseudogene. CDR3 length equals 16 residues.

The genes are TRBV29-1 and TRBJ1-1; 8 bases are a match to TRBD1. Unmatched junction bases numbered 7, after V lost 5 bases and J lost 11 bases. The CDR3 loop spans 11 amino acids. Germline V CDR1 and CDR2: SQVTM, ANQGSEA. The CDR3 region has the DNA TGCAGCGTTCGCAGGGGGCCTGGGGCTTTCTTT. Translation gives CSVRRGPGAFF.

V usage is TRBV7-6 and J usage is TRBJ2-2, with D maybe TRBD2 (6 bases). The V gene lost 3 bases and the J gene lost 7 bases, with 9 bases spanning the gap. This CDR3 has 13 amino acids. CDR1 and CDR2 from the germline V gene are SGHVS and FNYEAQ. CDR3 loop: CASSFSEGGELFF. CDR3 in DNA: TGTGCCAGCAGCTTCTCGGAGGGCGGGGAGCTGTTTTTT.

The chain carries TRBV28 and TRBJ2-3; D is perhaps TRBD1 or TRBD2 (5 bases each). The CDR3 covers 16 residues. Germline-derived CDR1 and CDR2 are MDHEN and SYDVKM. Trimming removed 8 bases from V and 1 base from J, with 19 bases in between. This CDR3 is CASGGYGGLGTDTQYF. CDR3 DNA sequence: TGTGCCAGCGGCGGCTATGGGGGTTTGGGCACAGATACGCAGTATTTT.

This clone was seen more than once but under ten times. The rearrangement links TRBV6-1 to TRBJ1-2; unclear D gene. V lost 5 bases and J 0 bases, leaving 4 bases between the germline ends. Germline V gene sequence: CDR1 MNHNS, CDR2 SASEGT. The CDR3 sequence is 12 residues long. The CDR3: CASSLPNYGYTF. CDR3 in DNA: TGTGCCAGCAGTTTACCTAACTATGGCTACACCTTC.

This chain joins TRBV19 and TRBJ2-1; D is possibly TRBD1 or TRBD2 (5 bases each). Trimming took off 4 bases at V and 6 bases at J, with 25 bases between the two ends. CDR1 and CDR2 (germline): LNHDA, SQIVND (reference sequence). The CDR3 is made up of 18 amino acids. DNA of the CDR3: TGTGCCAGTAGTACGTGGGACGCGGCTAGCAGGTCGAGCAATGAGCAGTTCTTC. Translating gives CASSTWDAASRSSNEQFF. Together with reference TRBV19 and TRBJ2-1, the CDR3 gives the full variable domain: DGGITQSPKYLFRKEGQNVTLSCEQNLNHDAMYWYRQDPGQGLRLIYYSQIVNDFQKGDIAEGYSVSREKKESFPLTVTSAQKNPTAFYLCASSTWDAASRSSNEQFFGPGTRLTVL.

This rearrangement joins TRBV7-8 to TRBJ1-2; perhaps TRBD1 as D (5 bases). The germline V gene has CDR1 SGHVS and CDR2 FQNEAQ. CDR3 length: 16 amino acids. The V and J ends lost 2 bases and 2 bases respectively, with 15 bases between them. CDR3 protein: CASSLYARGENYGYTF. DNA of the CDR3: TGTGCCAGCAGCTTATATGCGAGGGGAGAAAACTATGGCTACACCTTC.

V is TRBV2 and J is TRBJ2-6, with D unclear. The ends were cut back, 4 bases at V and 0 bases at J, with 7 bases in the middle. This CDR3 is built from 15 residues. The germline gives CDR1 SNHLY, CDR2 FYNNEI. For the CDR3, the DNA is TGTGCCAGCAGTGTTGCGAGCTCTGGGGCCAACGTCCTGACTTTC. Amino acid sequence: CASSVASSGANVLTF.

The rearrangement joins TRBV29-1 to TRBJ1-2; D remains ambiguous. The CDR3 spans 14 residues. Germline lookup yields CDR1 SQVTM and CDR2 ANQGSEA. V gave up 5 bases and J gave up 6 bases, with 19 bases separating them. The CDR3 bases are TGCAGCGTTCCTACAAGGACCTCAACCGATGGCTACACCTTC. Protein sequence: CSVPTRTSTDGYTF.

The rearrangement joins TRBV9 to TRBJ2-2; D is unclear. Germline CDR1 is SGDLS and CDR2 is YYNGEE. This CDR3 is 16 amino acids long. Deletions cut 2 bases from V and 0 bases from J, with 11 bases between. CDR3 sequence: CASSVNTGTNTGELFF. The CDR3 DNA sequence: TGTGCCAGCAGCGTGAACACTGGTACGAACACCGGGGAGCTGTTTTTT.

This chain connects TRBV6-5 to TRBJ2-7; 9 positions match TRBD2. The CDR3 spans 16 residues. V shed 0 bases, J shed 0 bases, and the junction held 3 bases outside the gene matches. Germline CDR1 and CDR2: MNHEY and SVGAGI. Here the CDR3 DNA reads TGTGCCAGCAGTTACTCGCGGGAGGGGGGCTCCTACGAGCAGTACTTC. Protein sequence: CASSYSREGGSYEQYF.

The V gene is TRBV25-1, the J gene TRBJ1-2; TRBD1 agrees at 8 bases. The CDR3 is 13 residues long. J gave up 4 bases and V 7 bases, and 5 bases lay outside the gene matches. Germline V gene sequence: CDR1 MGHDK, CDR2 SYGVNS. The CDR3 spells CASNPTGGYGYTF. As DNA, the CDR3 is TGTGCCAGCAATCCTACAGGGGGCTATGGCTACACCTTC.

The V and J genes are TRBV6-1 and TRBJ2-5; 8 bases agree with TRBD2. In germline, CDR1 is MNHNS, CDR2 SASEGT. This CDR3 contains 13 residues. The J segment lost 2 bases and the V segment lost 6 bases, leaving 2 bases of the junction unmatched. This CDR3 reads CASRLAVQETQYF. The CDR3, as DNA: TGTGCCAGCAGACTAGCGGTACAAGAGACCCAGTACTTC.

The chain links TRBV5-1 to TRBJ2-6, with 11 bases identical to TRBD1. The CDR3 loop spans 17 amino acids. CDR1 SGHRS and CDR2 YFSETQ come from the germline V gene. The V and J ends lost 4 bases and 4 bases, in that order; junction bases with no gene match: 7. CDR3 loop: CASSNGQGAGGANVLTF. The CDR3 DNA follows: TGCGCCAGCAGCAACGGACAGGGGGCGGGAGGGGCCAACGTCCTGACTTTC. Together with reference TRBV5-1 and TRBJ2-6, the CDR3 gives the full variable domain: KAGVTQTPRYLIKTRGQQVTLSCSPISGHRSVSWYQQTPGQGLQFLFEYFSETQRNKGNFPGRFSGRQFSNSRSEMNVSTLELGDSALYLCASSNGQGAGGANVLTFGAGSRLTVL.

Regarding this clone: One junction end does not reproduce the germline sequence, and a read error may be involved. This sequence joins TRBV5-3 and TRBJ2-3; 7 nucleotides align to TRBD1. TRBV5-3 is reported as an ORF; its role is uncertain. This CDR3 contains 14 residues. The DNA for the CDR3 is TGTGCCAGCAGCTCTCCCCTAGGGGGCGGGACGCAGTATTTT. Translated: CASSSPLGGGTQYF.

The rearrangement uses TRBV9 and TRBJ2-6, with D unresolved. Per the germline V gene, CDR1 is SGDLS and CDR2 is YYNGEE. The CDR3 sequence is 15 residues long. V lost 4 bases, J lost 0 bases, and 8 bases lay in between. CDR3 nucleotides: TGTGCCAGCAGCTGGAGAAGCTCTGGGGCCAACGTCCTGACTTTC. This gives the protein CASSWRSSGANVLTF.